This T cell receptor (beta chain) was sequenced for a study of cytomegalovirus exposure and HLA in healthy donors. Germline V CDR1 and CDR2: SGHTA, FQGNSA. The CDR3 consists of 17 residues. The J segment lost 3 bases and the V segment lost 5 bases, leaving 5 bases of the junction unmatched. The PCR ran on 60 Vbeta and 13 Jbeta primers. TCRdb's table, derived via immunoSEQ multiplex PCR, lists solely in-frame clones and lacks some. The sample has about 170,000 clones, about 88% seen once. In the case of this clone: Its antigen is not identified.

General study points: There were a few CMV-associated chains whose specificity for CMV antigens was confirmed in vitro. While the bulk of TCR sequences proved rare, some public TCRs turned up in many donors. CMV serostatus was the sole immune exposure information available. With later analysis, a missense DCLRE1C variant became linked to TCR beta V- and J-gene trimming.

This receptor was obtained from a man younger than 40 in good health and CMV-seropositive. This chain links TRBV7-2 with TRBJ2-6; 12 bases are a match to TRBD2. Material: PBMCs. The CDR3 sequence: CASSLTSGRSGANVLTF. The CDR3 bases are TGTGCCAGCAGCCTGACTAGCGGGAGAAGTGGGGCCAACGTCCTGACTTTC.